Each of the 12 T cell receptor beta chains below was sequenced from the same sample in a study of blood T cell repertoires in COVID-19. Produced via immunoSEQ multiplex PCR; TCRdb's table is partial and in-frame only. The data contain a few hundred thousand clones, over 75% of them singletons. The sequenced sample consisted of peripheral blood. Receptors were obtained from a human donor in a cohort sampled during active COVID-19.

The J gene is TRBJ2-1, the V gene TRBV28, with 11 bases lining up with TRBD2. The CDR3 covers 16 residues. The germline CDR1 and CDR2 sequences are MDHEN and SYDVKM. The junction had 9 bases not matched to a gene; V was cut back by 6 bases and J by 5 bases. Here the CDR3 DNA reads TGTGCCAGCAGACGAATACTAGCGGGGGCGCACAATGAGCAGTTCTTC. As protein: CASRRILAGAHNEQFF.

This sequence joins TRBV28 and TRBJ2-3; 9 positions agree with TRBD2. The CDR3 totals 15 residues. Losses at the gene ends were 2 bases for V and 2 bases for J; bases not matched to a gene: 2. The germline V gene encodes CDR1 MDHEN and CDR2 SYDVKM. The CDR3, as DNA: TGTGCCAGCAGTTTAAAGCGGGGGGTCACAGATACGCAGTATTTT. Translating it yields CASSLKRGVTDTQYF.

The chain uses TRBV3-1 (or the pseudogene TRBV3-2) and TRBJ2-2; unclear D gene. Trimming took off 1 base at V and 3 bases at J, with 6 bases between the two ends. From germline, CDR1 is LGHDT and CDR2 YNNKEL (reference sequence). The CDR3 loop spans 14 amino acids. As DNA, the CDR3 is TGTGCCAGCAGCCAAGCCCAGGACACCGGGGAGCTGTTTTTT. It codes for CASSQAQDTGELFF.

The V gene is TRBV18, the J gene TRBJ1-4; 8 bases align to TRBD1. V trimming: 3 bases; J trimming: 8 bases; junction bases outside the gene matches: 8. CDR1 and CDR2 (germline): KGHSH, LQKENI. This CDR3 spans 15 amino acids. The CDR3 spells CASSPIGQGGEKLFF. CDR3 DNA sequence: TGTGCCAGCTCACCGATTGGACAGGGCGGCGAAAAACTGTTTTTT.

The chain recombines TRBV15 with TRBJ2-7, with 8 bases aligning to TRBD2. V lost 3 bases and J lost 6; bases outside the gene matches: 4. CDR1 is LNHNV and CDR2 is YYDKDF in the germline V gene (reference sequence). This CDR3 has 13 amino acids. CDR3 DNA: TGTGCCACCAGCAGGATTACTAGCGGCGAGCAGTACTTC. Encoded protein: CATSRITSGEQYF. Full variable domain (outside the CDR3, taken from reference TRBV15 and TRBJ2-7): DAMVIQNPRYQVTQFGKPVTLSCSQTLNHNVMYWYQQKSSQAPKLLFHYYDKDFNNEADTPDNFQSRRPNTSFCFLDIRSPGLGDTAMYLCATSRITSGEQYFGPGTRLTVT.

Comment on this clone: The sample contains more than one DNA sequence encoding this CDR3. This chain joins TRBV11-1 and TRBJ1-2; TRBD1 aligns across 8 bases. The CDR3 runs 12 residues. Trimming cost V 5 bases and J 8 bases; bases outside gene matches: 4. CDR1 and CDR2 from the germline V gene are SGHAT and FQDESV (reference sequence). CDR3 sequence (DNA): TGTGCCAGCAGCACGGACAGGGCGGGCTACACCTTC. This gives the protein CASSTDRAGYTF.

The chain combines TRBV20-1 with TRBJ1-3; the D is unclear. V lost 3 bases and J 3 bases, leaving 9 bases between the germline ends. This CDR3 spans 13 amino acids. Germline CDR1 reads DFQATT; CDR2 reads SNEGSKA (reference sequence). The CDR3 sequence is CSASYHGGNTIYF. In DNA, the CDR3 is TGCAGTGCTAGTTACCACGGTGGAAACACCATATATTTT.

The rearrangement joins TRBV18 to TRBJ1-4, with 7 bases fitting TRBD1. The junction had 8 bases not matched to a gene; V was cut back by 6 bases and J by 4 bases. Germline loops: CDR1 KGHSH, CDR2 LQKENI. The CDR3 contains 15 residues. CDR3 coding DNA: TGTGCCAGCTCTCCCACCGGGACAGTTAATGAAAAACTGTTTTTT. Its protein product is CASSPTGTVNEKLFF.

The chain has TRBV5-4 and TRBJ2-6; a possible D gene is TRBD2 (5 bases). Germline lookup yields CDR1 SGHNT and CDR2 YYREEE (reference sequence). CDR3 size: 17 residues. The ends were cut back, 3 bases at V and 0 bases at J, with 13 bases in the middle. CDR3 sequence reads: CASSSWTGSSGANVLTF. The DNA of the CDR3 is TGTGCCAGCAGCTCATGGACGGGAAGCTCTGGGGCCAACGTCCTGACTTTC. Looking up the rest from reference TRBV5-4 and TRBJ2-6 gives the full variable domain: ETGVTQSPTHLIKTRGQQVTLRCSSQSGHNTVSWYQQALGQGPQFIFQYYREEENGRGNFPPRFSGLQFPNYSSELNVNALELDDSALYLCASSSWTGSSGANVLTFGAGSRLTVL.

This chain links TRBV27 with TRBJ2-1; 7 nucleotides match TRBD1. Per the germline V gene, CDR1 is MNHEY and CDR2 is SMNVEV (reference sequence). The CDR3 has 13 residues. V lost 5 bases, J lost 15 bases, and 13 bases stayed unmatched. CDR3 DNA sequence: TGTGCCAGCAGTGAACAGGGGCGTCGTCCTGGGTTCTTC. This gives the protein CASSEQGRRPGFF.

V usage is TRBV7-9 and J usage is TRBJ2-1, with 7 bases matching TRBD1. Germline CDR1 is SEHNR and CDR2 is FQNEAQ (reference sequence). The ends lost 5 bases at V and 3 bases at J; junction bases unmatched: 7. This CDR3 has 15 amino acids. CDR3 region: CASSGRDRVYNEQFF. CDR3 in DNA: TGTGCCAGCAGCGGCAGGGACAGAGTCTACAATGAGCAGTTCTTC. The variable domain in full, with the rest retrieved from reference TRBV7-9 and TRBJ2-1, is DTGVSQNPRHKITKRGQNVTFRCDPISEHNRLYWYRQTLGQGPEFLTYFQNEAQLEKSRLLSDRFSAERPKGSFSTLEIQRTEQGDSAMYLCASSGRDRVYNEQFFGPGTRLTVL.

The V gene is TRBV18, the J gene TRBJ1-1, with 7 bases identical to TRBD1. The CDR3 is 18 residues long. Germline CDR1 KGHSH, CDR2 LQKENI. V shed 4 bases, J shed 0 bases, and the junction held 14 bases outside the gene matches. The CDR3 loop is CASSLRNTGESMNTEAFF. The CDR3 region has the DNA TGTGCCAGCTCACTACGGAATACAGGGGAAAGCATGAACACTGAAGCTTTCTTT.